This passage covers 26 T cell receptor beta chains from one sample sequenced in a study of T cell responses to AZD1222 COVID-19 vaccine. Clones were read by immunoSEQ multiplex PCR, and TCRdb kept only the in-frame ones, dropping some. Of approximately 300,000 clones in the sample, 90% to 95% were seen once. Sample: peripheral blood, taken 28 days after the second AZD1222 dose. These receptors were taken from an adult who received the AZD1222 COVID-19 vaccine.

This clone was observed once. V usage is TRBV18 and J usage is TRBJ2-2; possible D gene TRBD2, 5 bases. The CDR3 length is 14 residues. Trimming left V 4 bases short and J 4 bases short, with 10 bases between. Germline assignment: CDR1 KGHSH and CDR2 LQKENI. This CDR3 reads CASSLSRGTGELFF. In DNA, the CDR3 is TGTGCCAGCTCACTCTCCCGGGGCACCGGGGAGCTGTTTTTT.

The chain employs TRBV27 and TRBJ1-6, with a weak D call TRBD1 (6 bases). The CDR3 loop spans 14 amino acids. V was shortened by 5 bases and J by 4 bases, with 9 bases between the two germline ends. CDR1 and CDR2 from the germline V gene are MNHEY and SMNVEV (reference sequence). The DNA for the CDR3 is TGTGCCAGCAGTGCCAGGGGATATAATTCACCCCTCCACTTT. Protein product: CASSARGYNSPLHF.

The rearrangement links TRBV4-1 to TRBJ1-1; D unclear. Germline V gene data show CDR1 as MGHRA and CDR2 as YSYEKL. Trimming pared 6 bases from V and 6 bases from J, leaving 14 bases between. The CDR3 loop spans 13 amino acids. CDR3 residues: CASRGGGHSEAFF. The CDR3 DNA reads TGCGCCAGCAGAGGAGGAGGGCACTCTGAAGCTTTCTTT.

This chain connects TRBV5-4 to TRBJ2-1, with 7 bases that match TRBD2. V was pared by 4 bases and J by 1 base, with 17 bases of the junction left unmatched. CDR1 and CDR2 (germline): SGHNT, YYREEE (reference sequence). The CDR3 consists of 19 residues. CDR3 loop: CASSLPGGSPLLSYNEQFF. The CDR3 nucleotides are TGTGCCAGCAGCCTCCCTGGCGGGAGTCCCTTGTTATCCTACAATGAGCAGTTCTTC.

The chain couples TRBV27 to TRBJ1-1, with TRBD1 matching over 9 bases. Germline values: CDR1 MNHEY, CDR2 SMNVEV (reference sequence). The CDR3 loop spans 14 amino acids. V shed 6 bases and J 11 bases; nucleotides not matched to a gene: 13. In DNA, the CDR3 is TGTGCCAGCAGCTTACAGGGGGCGCAGGGTAAGGCTTTCTTT. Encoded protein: CASSLQGAQGKAFF.

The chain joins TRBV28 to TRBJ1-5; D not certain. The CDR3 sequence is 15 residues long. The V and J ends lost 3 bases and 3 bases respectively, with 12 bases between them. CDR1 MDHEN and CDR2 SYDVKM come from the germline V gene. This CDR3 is CASSFSDWDNQPQHF. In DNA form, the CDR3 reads TGTGCCAGCAGTTTCTCCGATTGGGACAATCAGCCCCAGCATTTT.

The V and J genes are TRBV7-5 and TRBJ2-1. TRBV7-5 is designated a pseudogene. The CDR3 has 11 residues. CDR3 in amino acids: CARSSGTEQFF. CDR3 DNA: TGTGCCAGAAGTTCCGGCACTGAGCAGTTCTTC.

CDR3 DNA sequence: TGTGCCAGCAGCGGGACGTATAGCAATCAGCCCCAGCATTTT. Translated: CASSGTYSNQPQHF. V is TRBV5-6 and J is TRBJ1-5; D is perhaps TRBD1 (5 bases). This CDR3 region has 14 residues. The germline gives CDR1 SGHDT, CDR2 YYEEEE. Trimming removed 4 bases from V and 0 bases from J, with 8 bases in between.

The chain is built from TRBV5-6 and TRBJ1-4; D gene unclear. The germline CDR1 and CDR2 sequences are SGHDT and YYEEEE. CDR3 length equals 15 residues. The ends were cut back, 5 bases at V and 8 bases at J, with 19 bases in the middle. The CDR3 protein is CASRYLSGEQEKLFF. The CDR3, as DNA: TGTGCCAGCAGATATCTTAGCGGGGAGCAAGAAAAACTGTTTTTT.

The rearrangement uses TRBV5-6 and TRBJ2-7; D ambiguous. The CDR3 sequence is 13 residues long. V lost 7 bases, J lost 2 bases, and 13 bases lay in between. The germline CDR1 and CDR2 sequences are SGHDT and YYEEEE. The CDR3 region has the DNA TGTGCCAGCGGGATGGGCAGACCCTACGAGCAGTACTTC. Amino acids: CASGMGRPYEQYF. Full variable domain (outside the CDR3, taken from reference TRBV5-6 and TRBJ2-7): DAGVTQSPTHLIKTRGQQVTLRCSPKSGHDTVSWYQQALGQGPQFIFQYYEEEERQRGNFPDRFSGHQFPNYSSELNVNALLLGDSALYLCASGMGRPYEQYFGPGTRLTVT.

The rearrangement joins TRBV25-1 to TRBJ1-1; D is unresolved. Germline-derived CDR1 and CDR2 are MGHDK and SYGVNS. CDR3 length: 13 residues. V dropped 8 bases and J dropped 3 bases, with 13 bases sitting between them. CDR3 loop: CASSWRTDTEAFF. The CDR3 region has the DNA TGTGCCAGCTCCTGGCGAACGGACACTGAAGCTTTCTTT.

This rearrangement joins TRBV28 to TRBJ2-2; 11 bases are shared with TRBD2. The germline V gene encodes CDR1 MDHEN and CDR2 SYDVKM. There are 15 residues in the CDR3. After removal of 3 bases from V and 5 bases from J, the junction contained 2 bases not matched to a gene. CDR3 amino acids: CASSFPSGGTGELFF. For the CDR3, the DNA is TGTGCCAGCAGTTTTCCTAGCGGGGGGACCGGGGAGCTGTTTTTT. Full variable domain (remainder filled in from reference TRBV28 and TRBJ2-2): DVKVTQSSRYLVKRTGEKVFLECVQDMDHENMFWYRQDPGLGLRLIYFSYDVKMKEKGDIPEGYSVSREKKERFSLILESASTNQTSMYLCASSFPSGGTGELFFGEGSRLTVL.

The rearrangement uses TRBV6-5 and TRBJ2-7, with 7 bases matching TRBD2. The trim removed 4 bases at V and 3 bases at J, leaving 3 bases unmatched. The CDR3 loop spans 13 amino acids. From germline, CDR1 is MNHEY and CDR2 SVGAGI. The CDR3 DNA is TGTGCCAGCAGTTCCGGGACTAACTACGAGCAGTACTTC. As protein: CASSSGTNYEQYF.

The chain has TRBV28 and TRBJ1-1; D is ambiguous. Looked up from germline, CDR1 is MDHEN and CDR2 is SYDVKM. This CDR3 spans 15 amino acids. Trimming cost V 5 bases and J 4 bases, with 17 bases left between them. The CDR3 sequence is CASSPLLGSGTEAFF. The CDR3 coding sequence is TGTGCCAGCAGTCCCTTACTCGGTTCTGGCACTGAAGCTTTCTTT.

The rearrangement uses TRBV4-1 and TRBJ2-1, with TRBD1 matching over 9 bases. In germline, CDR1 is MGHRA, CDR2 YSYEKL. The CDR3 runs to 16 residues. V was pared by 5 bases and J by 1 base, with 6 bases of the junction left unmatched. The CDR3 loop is CASSVSGTGSYNEQFF. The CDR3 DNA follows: TGCGCCAGCAGCGTAAGTGGGACAGGGTCCTACAATGAGCAGTTCTTC.

This chain's CDR3 is CASRDSSFNQPQHF. CDR3 coding DNA: TGTGCCAGTAGGGACAGCTCCTTCAATCAGCCCCAGCATTTT. The V and J genes are TRBV27 and TRBJ1-5, with TRBD1 matching over 7 bases. The junction had 8 bases not matched to a gene; V was cut back by 9 bases and J by 3 bases. The germline CDR1 and CDR2 sequences are MNHEY and SMNVEV (reference sequence). CDR3 length equals 14 residues.

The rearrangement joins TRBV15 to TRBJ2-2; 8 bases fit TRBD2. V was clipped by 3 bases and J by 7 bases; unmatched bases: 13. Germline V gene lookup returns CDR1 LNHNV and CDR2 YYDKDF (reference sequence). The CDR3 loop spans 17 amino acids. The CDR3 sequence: CATSRDGSGRRNGELFF. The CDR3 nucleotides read TGTGCCACCAGCAGGGATGGGAGCGGGAGAAGGAACGGGGAGCTGTTTTTT.

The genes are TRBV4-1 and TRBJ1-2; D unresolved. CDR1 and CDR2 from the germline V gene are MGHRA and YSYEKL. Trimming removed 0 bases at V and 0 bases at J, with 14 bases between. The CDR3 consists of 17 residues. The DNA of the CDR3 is TGCGCCAGCAGCCAAGACGGGAACAGCGCCGCTAACTATGGCTACACCTTC. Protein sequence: CASSQDGNSAANYGYTF.

The CDR3 nucleotides are TGCGCCAGCAGCTTGGATCCAGCGAGCTCCTATAATTCACCCCTCCACTTT. Its protein product is CASSLDPASSYNSPLHF. The chain is built from TRBV5-1 and TRBJ1-6; unclear D gene. The CDR3 covers 17 residues. V dropped 0 bases and J dropped 0 bases, with 10 bases sitting between them. Per germline, CDR1 SGHRS and CDR2 YFSETQ.

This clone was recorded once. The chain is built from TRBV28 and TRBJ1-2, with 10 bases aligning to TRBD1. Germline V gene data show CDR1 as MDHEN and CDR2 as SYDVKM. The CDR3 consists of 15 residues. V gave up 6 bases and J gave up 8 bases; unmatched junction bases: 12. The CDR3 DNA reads TGTGCCAGCAGCCTCCGGGACAGGGGAGGTTTGGGCTACACCTTC. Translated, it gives CASSLRDRGGLGYTF.

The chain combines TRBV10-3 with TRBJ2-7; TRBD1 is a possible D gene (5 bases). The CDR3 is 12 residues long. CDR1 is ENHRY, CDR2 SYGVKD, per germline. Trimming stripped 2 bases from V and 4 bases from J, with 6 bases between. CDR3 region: CAISERGYEQYF. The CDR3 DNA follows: TGTGCCATCAGTGAGAGGGGTTACGAGCAGTACTTC.

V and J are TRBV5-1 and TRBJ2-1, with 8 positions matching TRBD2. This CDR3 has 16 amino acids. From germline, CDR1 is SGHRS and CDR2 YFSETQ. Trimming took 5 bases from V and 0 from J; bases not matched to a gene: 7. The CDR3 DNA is TGCGCCAGCAGGATAACTAGCGGAAGCTCCTACAATGAGCAGTTCTTC. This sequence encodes CASRITSGSSYNEQFF. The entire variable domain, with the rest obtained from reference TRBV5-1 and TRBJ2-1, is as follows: KAGVTQTPRYLIKTRGQQVTLSCSPISGHRSVSWYQQTPGQGLQFLFEYFSETQRNKGNFPGRFSGRQFSNSRSEMNVSTLELGDSALYLCASRITSGSSYNEQFFGPGTRLTVL.

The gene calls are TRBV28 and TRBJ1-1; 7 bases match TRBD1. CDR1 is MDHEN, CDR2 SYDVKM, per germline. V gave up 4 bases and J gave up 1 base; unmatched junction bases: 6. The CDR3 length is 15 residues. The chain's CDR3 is CASSWTGQPNTEAFF. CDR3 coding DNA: TGTGCCAGCAGTTGGACAGGCCAGCCGAACACTGAAGCTTTCTTT.

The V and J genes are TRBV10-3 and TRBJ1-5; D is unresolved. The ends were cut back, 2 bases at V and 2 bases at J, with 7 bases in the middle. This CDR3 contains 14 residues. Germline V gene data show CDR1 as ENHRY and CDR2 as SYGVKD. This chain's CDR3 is CAISEGRGNQPQHF. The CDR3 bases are TGTGCCATCAGTGAGGGTCGGGGCAATCAGCCCCAGCATTTT.

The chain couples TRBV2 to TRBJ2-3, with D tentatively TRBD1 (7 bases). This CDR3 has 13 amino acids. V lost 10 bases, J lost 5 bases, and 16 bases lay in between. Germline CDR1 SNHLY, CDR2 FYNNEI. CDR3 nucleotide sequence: TGTGCCAACAGGGGTGGAGGGGAAGATACGCAGTATTTT. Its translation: CANRGGGEDTQYF.

In DNA form, the CDR3 reads TGCGCCAGCAGCCACGCGGGGGGCTCCTACAATGAGCAGTTCTTC. Its protein product is CASSHAGGSYNEQFF. The J gene is TRBJ2-1, the V gene TRBV4-1, with 8 bases matching TRBD2. With 3 bases clipped from V and 0 bases from J, the junction kept 1 base outside the gene matches. Germline CDR1 and CDR2: MGHRA and YSYEKL. The CDR3 runs 15 residues.